The 2 T cell receptor beta chains in this list originate from one sample, sequenced in a study of blood T cell repertoires in COVID-19. Generated by immunoSEQ multiplex PCR, the TCRdb table keeps only in-frame clones and is missing some. Of 9,500 to 10,000 clones listed, around 80% are singletons. Sample: peripheral blood. The receptors were sampled from a man aged 60-69 years with active COVID-19.

This sequence joins TRBV28 and TRBJ2-6; 8 bases line up with TRBD1. V shed 4 bases and J 0 bases; nucleotides not matched to a gene: 8. The CDR3 runs to 18 residues. CDR1 is MDHEN and CDR2 is SYDVKM in the germline V gene. In DNA form, the CDR3 reads TGTGCCAGCAGTTCCGGGACAGGACACAACTCTGGGGCCAACGTCCTGACTTTC. This sequence encodes CASSSGTGHNSGANVLTF.

The rearrangement links TRBV3-1 (or the pseudogene TRBV3-2) to TRBJ2-5; D possibly corresponds to TRBD2 (5 bases). CDR1 and CDR2 (germline): LGHDT, YNNKEL (reference sequence). This CDR3 spans 17 amino acids. Trimming took 0 bases from V and 4 from J, leaving 18 bases between them. As DNA, the CDR3 is TGTGCCAGCAGCCAAGATACGTGGACCCCCGGGATAGAGACCCAGTACTTC. It yields the protein CASSQDTWTPGIETQYF.